The clone carrying this TCR beta chain was detected ten times or more. Its antigen is undetermined. This record comes from a study of T cells in Graves' hyperthyroidism and ophthalmopathy. Study outcomes and limitations: In blood, most of the thyroid clonotypes expanded above 0.001 were also present. Ophthalmopathy was identified by the model a median approximately six months ahead of onset.

From RNA transcripts, TCR beta CDR3 regions were amplified. TCR CDR3 regions were first amplified by RT-PCR with HTBI primers. TCRdb redid the calling of the multiplex PCR reads with MiXCR, one entry per CDR3 protein. The profile shows around 660,000 distinct CDR3 sequences, about 45% of them singletons. With 8 bases clipped from V and 5 bases from J, the junction kept 7 bases outside the gene matches. Germline V gene lookup returns CDR1 SGHVS and CDR2 FQNEAQ. The CDR3 contains 14 residues. The receptor comes from an adult man with Graves' disease, either hyperthyroidism or ophthalmopathy (not recorded which). The sequenced material came from peripheral blood or thyroid tissue (not recorded which). V is TRBV7-8 and J is TRBJ2-5; 11 positions match TRBD2. The CDR3 region has the DNA TGTGCCAGCCGTAGCGGGGGGGCCCAGGAGACCCAGTACTTC. Protein sequence: CASRSGGAQETQYF.